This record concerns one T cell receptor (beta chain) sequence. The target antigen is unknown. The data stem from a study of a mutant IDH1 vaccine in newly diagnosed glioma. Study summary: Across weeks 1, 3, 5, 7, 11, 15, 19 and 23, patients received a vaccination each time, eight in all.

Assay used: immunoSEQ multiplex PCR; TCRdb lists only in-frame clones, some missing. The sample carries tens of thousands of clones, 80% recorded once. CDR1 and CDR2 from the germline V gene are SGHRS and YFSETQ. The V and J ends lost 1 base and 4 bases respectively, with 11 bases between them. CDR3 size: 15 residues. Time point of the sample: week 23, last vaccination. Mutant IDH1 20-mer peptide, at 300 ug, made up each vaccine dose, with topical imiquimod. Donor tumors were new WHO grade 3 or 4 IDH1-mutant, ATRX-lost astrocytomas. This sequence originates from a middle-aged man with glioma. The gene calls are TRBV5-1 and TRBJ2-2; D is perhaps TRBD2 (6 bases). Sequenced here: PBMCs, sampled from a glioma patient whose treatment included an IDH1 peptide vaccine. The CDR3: CASSLRGSGTGELFF. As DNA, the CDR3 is TGCGCCAGCAGCTTGCGGGGGTCGGGCACCGGGGAGCTGTTTTTT.